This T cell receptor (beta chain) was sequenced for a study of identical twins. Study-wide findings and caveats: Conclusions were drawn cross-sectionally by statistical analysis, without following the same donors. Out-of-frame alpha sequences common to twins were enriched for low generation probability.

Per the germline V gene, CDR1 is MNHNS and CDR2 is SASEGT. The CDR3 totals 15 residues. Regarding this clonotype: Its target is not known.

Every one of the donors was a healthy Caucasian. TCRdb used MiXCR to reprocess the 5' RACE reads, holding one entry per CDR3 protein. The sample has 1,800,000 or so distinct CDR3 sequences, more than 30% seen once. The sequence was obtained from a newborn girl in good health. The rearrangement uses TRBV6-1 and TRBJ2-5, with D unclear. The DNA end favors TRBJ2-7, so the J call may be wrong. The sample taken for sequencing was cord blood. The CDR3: CASSDPEVFSYEQYF. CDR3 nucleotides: TGTGCCAGCAGTGATCCCGAGGTCTTCTCCTACGAGCAGTACTTC.